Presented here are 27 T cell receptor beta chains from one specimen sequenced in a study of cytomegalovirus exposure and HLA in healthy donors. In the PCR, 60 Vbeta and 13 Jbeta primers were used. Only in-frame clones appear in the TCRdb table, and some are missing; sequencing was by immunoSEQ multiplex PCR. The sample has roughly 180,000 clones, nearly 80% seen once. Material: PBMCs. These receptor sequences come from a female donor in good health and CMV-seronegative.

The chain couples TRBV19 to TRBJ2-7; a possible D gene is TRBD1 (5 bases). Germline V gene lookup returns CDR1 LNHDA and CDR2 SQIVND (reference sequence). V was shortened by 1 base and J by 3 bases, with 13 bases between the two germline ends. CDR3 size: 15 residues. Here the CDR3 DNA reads TGTGCCAGTAGTATAGCGCAGGGTCTTAGCTACGAGCAGTACTTC. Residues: CASSIAQGLSYEQYF.

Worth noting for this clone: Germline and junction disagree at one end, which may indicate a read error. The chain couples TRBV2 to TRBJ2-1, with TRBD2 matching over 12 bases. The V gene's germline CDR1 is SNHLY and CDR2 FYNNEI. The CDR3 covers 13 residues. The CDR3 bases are TGTGCCAGCAGTGTAGAGACTAGCGGGAGTATTATCTTC. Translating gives CASSVETSGSIIF. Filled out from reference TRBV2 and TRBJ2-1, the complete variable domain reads EPEVTQTPSHQVTQMGQEVILRCVPISNHLYFYWYRQILGQKVEFLVSFYNNEISEKSEIFDDQFSVERPDGSNFTLKIRSTKLEDSAMYFCASSVETSGSIIFGPGTRLTVL.

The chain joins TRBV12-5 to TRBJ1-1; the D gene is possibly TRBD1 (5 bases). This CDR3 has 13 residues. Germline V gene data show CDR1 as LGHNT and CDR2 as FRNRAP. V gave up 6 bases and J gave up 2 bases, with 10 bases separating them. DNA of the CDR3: TGTGCTAGTGGGCGGGACGTCAACACTGAAGCTTTCTTT. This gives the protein CASGRDVNTEAFF.

Written as DNA, the CDR3 is TGTGCCAGCACCCTAGGTGGAGAGCAGTTCTTC. Residues: CASTLGGEQFF. V usage is TRBV25-1 and J usage is TRBJ2-1; no reliable D call. CDR3 length: 11 amino acids. Per germline, CDR1 MGHDK and CDR2 SYGVNS. Trimming shortened V by 7 bases and J by 10 bases, and 11 bases separated the two germline ends.

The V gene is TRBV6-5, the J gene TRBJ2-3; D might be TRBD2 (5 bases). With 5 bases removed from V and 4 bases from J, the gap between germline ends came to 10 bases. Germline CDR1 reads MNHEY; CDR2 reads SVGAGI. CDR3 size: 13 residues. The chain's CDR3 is CASSSGPADTQYF. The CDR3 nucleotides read TGTGCCAGCAGTAGCGGTCCCGCAGATACGCAGTATTTT.

The CDR3 reads CASSLGTSGRGYQFF. The CDR3 coding sequence is TGTGCCAGCAGCCTCGGGACTAGCGGGAGGGGATATCAGTTCTTC. The chain couples TRBV27 to TRBJ2-1; 16 bases fit TRBD2. The germline gives CDR1 MNHEY, CDR2 SMNVEV (reference sequence). After removal of 6 bases from V and 13 bases from J, the junction contained 9 bases not matched to a gene. The length of the CDR3 is 15 residues.

The CDR3 sequence is CASVGGADTQYF. Written as DNA, the CDR3 is TGTGCCAGTGTGGGAGGTGCAGATACGCAGTATTTT. The chain has TRBV6-1 and TRBJ2-3; TRBD2 might be the D (6 bases). The CDR3 has 12 residues. Trimming cost V 9 bases and J 4 bases, with 11 bases left between them. From germline, CDR1 is MNHNS and CDR2 SASEGT.

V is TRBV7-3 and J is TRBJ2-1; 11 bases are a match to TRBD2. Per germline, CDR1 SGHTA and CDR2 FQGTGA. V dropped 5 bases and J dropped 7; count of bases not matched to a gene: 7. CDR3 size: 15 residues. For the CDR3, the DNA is TGTGCCAGCAGCCCAAGGGCTAGCGGGAGGAATGAGCAGTTCTTC. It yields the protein CASSPRASGRNEQFF.

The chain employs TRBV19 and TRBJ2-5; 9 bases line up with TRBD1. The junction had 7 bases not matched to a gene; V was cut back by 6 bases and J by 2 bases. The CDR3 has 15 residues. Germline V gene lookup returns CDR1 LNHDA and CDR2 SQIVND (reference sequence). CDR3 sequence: CASRGWGQGQETQYF. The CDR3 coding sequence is TGTGCCAGTAGGGGGTGGGGACAGGGACAAGAGACCCAGTACTTC. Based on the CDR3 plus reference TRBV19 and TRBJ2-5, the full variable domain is DGGITQSPKYLFRKEGQNVTLSCEQNLNHDAMYWYRQDPGQGLRLIYYSQIVNDFQKGDIAEGYSVSREKKESFPLTVTSAQKNPTAFYLCASRGWGQGQETQYFGPGTRLLVL.

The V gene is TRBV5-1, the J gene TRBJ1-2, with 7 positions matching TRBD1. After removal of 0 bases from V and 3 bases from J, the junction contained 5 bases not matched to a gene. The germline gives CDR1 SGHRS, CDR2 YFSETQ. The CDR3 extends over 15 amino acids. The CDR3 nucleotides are TGCGCCAGCAGCTTGGGACAGGGACTTGACTATGGCTACACCTTC. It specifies CASSLGQGLDYGYTF. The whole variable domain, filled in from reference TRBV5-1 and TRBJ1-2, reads KAGVTQTPRYLIKTRGQQVTLSCSPISGHRSVSWYQQTPGQGLQFLFEYFSETQRNKGNFPGRFSGRQFSNSRSEMNVSTLELGDSALYLCASSLGQGLDYGYTFGSGTRLTVV.

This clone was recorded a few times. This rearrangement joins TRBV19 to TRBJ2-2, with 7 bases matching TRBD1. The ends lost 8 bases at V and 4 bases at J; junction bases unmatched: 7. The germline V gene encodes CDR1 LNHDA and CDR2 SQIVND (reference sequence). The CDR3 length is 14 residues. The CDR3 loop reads CASALWTGTGELFF. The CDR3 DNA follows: TGTGCCAGTGCCCTTTGGACAGGCACCGGGGAGCTGTTTTTT.

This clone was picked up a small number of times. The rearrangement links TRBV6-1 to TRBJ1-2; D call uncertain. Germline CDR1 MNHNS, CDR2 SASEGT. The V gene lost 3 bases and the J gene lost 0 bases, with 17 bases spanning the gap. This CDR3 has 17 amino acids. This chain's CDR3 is CASSDVRNPNTNYGYTF. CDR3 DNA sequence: TGTGCCAGCAGTGATGTCAGGAATCCCAATACTAACTATGGCTACACCTTC.

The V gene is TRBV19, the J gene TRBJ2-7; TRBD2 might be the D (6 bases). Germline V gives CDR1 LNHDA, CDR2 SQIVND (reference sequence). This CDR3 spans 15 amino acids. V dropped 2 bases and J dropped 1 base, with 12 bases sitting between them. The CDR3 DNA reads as TGTGCCAGTAGTATATCTGGACTACCTTCCTACGAGCAGTACTTC. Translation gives CASSISGLPSYEQYF.

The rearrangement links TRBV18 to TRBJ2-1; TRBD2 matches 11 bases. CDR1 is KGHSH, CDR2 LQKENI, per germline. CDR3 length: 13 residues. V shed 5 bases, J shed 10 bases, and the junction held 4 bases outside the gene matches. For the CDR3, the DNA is TGTGCCAGCTCAGAACTAGCGGGAGTAGAGCAGTTCTTC. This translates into CASSELAGVEQFF.

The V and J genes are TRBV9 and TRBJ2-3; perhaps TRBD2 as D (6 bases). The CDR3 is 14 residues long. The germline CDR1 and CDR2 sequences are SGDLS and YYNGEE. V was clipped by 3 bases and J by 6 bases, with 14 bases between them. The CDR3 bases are TGTGCCAGCAGCGCTTGGGACTTTGGTGATACGCAGTATTTT. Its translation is CASSAWDFGDTQYF.

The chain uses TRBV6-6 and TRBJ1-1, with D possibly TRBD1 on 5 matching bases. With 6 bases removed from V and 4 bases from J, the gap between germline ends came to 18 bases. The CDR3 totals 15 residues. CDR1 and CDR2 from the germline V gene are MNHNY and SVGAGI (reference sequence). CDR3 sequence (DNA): TGTGCCAGCAGACCCGCGGGGCAAGTAGCCACTGAAGCTTTCTTT. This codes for CASRPAGQVATEAFF.

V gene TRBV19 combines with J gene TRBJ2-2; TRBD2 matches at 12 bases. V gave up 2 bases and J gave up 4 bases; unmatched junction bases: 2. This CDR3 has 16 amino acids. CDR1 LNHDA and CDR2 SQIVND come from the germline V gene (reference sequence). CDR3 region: CASSILAGGATGELFF. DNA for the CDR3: TGTGCCAGTAGTATACTAGCGGGGGGGGCCACCGGGGAGCTGTTTTTT.

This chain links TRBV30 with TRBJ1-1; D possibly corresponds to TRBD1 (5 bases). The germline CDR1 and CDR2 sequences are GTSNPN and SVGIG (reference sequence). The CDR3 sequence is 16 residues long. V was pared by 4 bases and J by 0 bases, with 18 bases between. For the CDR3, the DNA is TGTGCCTGGAACCCCGGAGGGGCTAACATGAACACTGAAGCTTTCTTT. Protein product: CAWNPGGANMNTEAFF. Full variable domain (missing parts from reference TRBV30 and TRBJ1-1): SQTIHQWPATLVQPVGSPLSLECTVEGTSNPNLYWYRQAAGRGLQLLFYSVGIGQISSEVPQNLSASRPQDRQFILSSKKLLLSDSGFYLCAWNPGGANMNTEAFFGQGTRLTVV.

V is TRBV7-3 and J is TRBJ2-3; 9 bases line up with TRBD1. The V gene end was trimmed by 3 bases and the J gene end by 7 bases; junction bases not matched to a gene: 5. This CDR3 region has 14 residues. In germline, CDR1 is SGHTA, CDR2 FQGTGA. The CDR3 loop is CASSFRTGANTQYF. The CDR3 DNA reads TGTGCCAGCAGCTTTCGGACAGGGGCGAATACGCAGTATTTT.

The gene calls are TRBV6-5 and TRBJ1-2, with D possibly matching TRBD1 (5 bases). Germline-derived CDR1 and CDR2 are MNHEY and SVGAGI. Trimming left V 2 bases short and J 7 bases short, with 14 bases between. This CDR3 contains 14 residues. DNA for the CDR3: TGTGCCAGCAGTTACCAGGGTAATGGTTTTGGCTACACCTTC. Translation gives CASSYQGNGFGYTF.

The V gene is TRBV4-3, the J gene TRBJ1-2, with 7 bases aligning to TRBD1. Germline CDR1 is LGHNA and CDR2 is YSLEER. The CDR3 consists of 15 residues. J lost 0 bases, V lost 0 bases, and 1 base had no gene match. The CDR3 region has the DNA TGCGCCAGCAGCCAAGACGACAGGGCTAACTATGGCTACACCTTC. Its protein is CASSQDDRANYGYTF.

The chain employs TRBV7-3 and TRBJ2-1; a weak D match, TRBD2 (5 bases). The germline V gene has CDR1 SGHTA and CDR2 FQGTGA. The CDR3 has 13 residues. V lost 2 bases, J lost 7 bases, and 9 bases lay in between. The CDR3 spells CASSLGLANEQFF. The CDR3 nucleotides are TGTGCCAGCAGCTTAGGACTTGCGAATGAGCAGTTCTTC.

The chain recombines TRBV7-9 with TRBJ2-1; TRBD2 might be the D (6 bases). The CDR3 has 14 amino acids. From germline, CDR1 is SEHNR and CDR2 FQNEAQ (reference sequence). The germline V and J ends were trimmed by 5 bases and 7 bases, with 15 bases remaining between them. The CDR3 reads CASSPRFAGNEQFF. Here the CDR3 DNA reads TGTGCCAGCAGCCCCCGATTCGCGGGGAATGAGCAGTTCTTC.

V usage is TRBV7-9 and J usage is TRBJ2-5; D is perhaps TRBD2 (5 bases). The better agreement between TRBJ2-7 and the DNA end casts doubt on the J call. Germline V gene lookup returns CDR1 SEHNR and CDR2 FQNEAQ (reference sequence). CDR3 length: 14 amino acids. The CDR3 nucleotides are TGTGCCAGCAGCTTAGTTAGCGAAACCTACGAGCAGTACTTC. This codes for CASSLVSETYEQYF.

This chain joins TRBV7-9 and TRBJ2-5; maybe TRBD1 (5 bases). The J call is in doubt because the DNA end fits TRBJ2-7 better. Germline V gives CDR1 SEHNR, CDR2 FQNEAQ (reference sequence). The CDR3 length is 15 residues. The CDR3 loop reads CASSLQGSSLYEQYF. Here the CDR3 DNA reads TGTGCCAGCAGCTTACAGGGATCTAGTTTATACGAGCAGTACTTC.

The DNA for the CDR3 is TGTGCCAGCAGTGAAGGGACAGGGGGGGGGTATGAGCAGTTCTTC. As protein: CASSEGTGGGYEQFF. This chain links TRBV6-1 with TRBJ2-1; 10 bases are a match to TRBD1. V shed 1 base, J shed 8 bases, and the junction held 5 bases outside the gene matches. The CDR3 is 15 residues long. CDR1 MNHNS and CDR2 SASEGT come from the germline V gene.

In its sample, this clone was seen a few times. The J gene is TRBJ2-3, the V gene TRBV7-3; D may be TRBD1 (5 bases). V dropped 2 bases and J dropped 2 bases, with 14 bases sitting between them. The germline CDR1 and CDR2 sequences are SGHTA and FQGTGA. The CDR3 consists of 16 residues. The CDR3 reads CASSLQGRWDTDTQYF. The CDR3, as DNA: TGTGCCAGCAGCTTACAGGGAAGATGGGACACAGATACGCAGTATTTT.